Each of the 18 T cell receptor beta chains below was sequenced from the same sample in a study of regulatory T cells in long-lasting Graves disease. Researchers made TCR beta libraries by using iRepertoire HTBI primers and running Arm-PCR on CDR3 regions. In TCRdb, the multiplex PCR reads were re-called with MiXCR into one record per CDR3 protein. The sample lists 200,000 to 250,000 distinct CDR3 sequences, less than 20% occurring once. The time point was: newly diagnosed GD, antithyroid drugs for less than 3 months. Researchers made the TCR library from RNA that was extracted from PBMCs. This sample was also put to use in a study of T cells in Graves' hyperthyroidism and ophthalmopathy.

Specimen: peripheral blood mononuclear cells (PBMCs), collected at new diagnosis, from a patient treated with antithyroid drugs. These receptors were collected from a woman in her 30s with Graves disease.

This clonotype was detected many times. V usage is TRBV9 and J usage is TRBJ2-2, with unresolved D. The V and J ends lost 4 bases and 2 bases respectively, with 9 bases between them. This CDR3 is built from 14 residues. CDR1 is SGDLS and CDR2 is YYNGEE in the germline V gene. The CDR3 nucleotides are TGTGCCAGCAGCTTCCTAGTTAACACCGGGGAGCTGTTTTTT. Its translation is CASSFLVNTGELFF. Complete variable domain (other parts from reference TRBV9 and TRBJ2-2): DSGVTQTPKHLITATGQRVTLRCSPRSGDLSVYWYQQSLDQGLQFLIQYYNGEERAKGNILERFSAQQFPDLHSELNLSSLELGDSALYFCASSFLVNTGELFFGEGSRLTVL.

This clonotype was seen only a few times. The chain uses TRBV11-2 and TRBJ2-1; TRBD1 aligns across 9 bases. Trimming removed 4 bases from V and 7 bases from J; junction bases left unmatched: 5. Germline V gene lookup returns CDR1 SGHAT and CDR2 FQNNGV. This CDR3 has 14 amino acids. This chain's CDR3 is CASSYRGPLNEQFF. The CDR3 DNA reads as TGTGCCAGCAGCTACAGGGGGCCTCTAAATGAGCAGTTCTTC.

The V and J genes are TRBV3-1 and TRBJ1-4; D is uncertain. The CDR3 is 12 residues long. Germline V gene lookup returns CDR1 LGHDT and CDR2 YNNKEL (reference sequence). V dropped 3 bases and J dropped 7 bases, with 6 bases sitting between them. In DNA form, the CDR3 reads TGTGCCAGCAGCCACCCCGGTGAAAAACTGTTTTTT. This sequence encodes CASSHPGEKLFF.

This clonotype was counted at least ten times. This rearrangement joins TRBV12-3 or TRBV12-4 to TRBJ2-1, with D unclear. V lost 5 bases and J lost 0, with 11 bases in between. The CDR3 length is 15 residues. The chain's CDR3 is CASSLNPSSYNEQFF. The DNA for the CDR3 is TGTGCCAGCAGTCTCAACCCGAGCTCCTACAATGAGCAGTTCTTC.

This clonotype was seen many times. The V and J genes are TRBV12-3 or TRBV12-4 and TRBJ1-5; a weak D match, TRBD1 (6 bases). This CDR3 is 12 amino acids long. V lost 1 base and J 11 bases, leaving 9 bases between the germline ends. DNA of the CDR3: TGTGCCAGCAGTTTAGGGGCAGGGGCCCAGCATTTT. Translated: CASSLGAGAQHF.

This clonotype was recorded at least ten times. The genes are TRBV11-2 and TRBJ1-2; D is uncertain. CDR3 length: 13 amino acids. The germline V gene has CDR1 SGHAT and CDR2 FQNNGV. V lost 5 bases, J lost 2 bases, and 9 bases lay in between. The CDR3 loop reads CASSLTLNYGYTF. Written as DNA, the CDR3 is TGTGCCAGCAGCCTCACATTAAACTATGGCTACACCTTC. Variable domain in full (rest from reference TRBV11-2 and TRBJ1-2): EAGVAQSPRYKIIEKRQSVAFWCNPISGHATLYWYQQILGQGPKLLIQFQNNGVVDDSQLPKDRFSAERLKGVDSTLKIQPAKLEDSAVYLCASSLTLNYGYTFGSGTRLTVV.

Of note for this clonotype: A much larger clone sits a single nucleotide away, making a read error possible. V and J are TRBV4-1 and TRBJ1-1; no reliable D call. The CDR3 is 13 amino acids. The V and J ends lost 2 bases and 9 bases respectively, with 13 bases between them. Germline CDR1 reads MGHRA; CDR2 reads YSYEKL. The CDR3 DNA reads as TGCGCCAGCAGCCAACTCCTAGACGGTAAAGCTTTCTTT. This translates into CASSQLLDGKAFF.

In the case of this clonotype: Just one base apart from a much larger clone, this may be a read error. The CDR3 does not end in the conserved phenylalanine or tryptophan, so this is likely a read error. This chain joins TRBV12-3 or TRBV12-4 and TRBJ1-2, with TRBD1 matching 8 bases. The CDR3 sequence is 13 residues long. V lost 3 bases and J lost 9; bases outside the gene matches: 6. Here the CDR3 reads CASSLRQGASYTL. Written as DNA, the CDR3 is TGTGCCAGCAGTTTGAGGCAGGGGGCTAGCTACACCCTC.

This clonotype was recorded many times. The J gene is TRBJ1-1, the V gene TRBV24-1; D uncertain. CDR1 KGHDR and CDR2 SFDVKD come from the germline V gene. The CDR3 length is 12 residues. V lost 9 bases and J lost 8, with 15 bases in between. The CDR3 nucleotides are TGTGCCACCTCCTCGGTTTTCGGGGAAGCTTTCTTT. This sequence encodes CATSSVFGEAFF.

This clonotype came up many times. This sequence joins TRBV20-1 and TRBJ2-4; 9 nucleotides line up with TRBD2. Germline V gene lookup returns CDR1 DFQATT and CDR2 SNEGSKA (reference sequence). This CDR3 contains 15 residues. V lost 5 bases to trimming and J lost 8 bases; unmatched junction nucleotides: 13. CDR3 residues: CSAPNTAGGTHIQYF. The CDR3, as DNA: TGCAGTGCTCCTAATACCGCGGGGGGGACCCACATTCAGTACTTC.

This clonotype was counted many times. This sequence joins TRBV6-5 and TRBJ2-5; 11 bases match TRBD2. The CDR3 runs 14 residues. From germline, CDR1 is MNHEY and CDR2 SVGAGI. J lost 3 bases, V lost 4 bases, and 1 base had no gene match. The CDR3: CASSLAGGKETQYF. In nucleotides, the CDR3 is TGTGCCAGCAGTTTAGCGGGGGGGAAAGAGACCCAGTACTTC.

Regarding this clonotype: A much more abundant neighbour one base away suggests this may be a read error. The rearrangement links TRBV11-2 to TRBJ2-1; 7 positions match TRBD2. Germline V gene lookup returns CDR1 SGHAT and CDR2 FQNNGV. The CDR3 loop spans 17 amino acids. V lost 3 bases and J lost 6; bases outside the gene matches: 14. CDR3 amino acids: CASSLTPGTGGSNEQFF. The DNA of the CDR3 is TGTGCCAGCAGCTTGACCCCCGGGACTGGCGGGAGCAATGAGCAGTTCTTC.

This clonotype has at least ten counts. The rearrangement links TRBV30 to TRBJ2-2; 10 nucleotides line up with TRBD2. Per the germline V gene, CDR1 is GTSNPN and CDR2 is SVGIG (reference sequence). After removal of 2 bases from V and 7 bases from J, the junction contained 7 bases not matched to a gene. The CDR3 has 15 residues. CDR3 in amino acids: CAWSLELAGIGELFF. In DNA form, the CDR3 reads TGTGCCTGGAGTTTAGAACTAGCGGGGATCGGGGAGCTGTTTTTT.

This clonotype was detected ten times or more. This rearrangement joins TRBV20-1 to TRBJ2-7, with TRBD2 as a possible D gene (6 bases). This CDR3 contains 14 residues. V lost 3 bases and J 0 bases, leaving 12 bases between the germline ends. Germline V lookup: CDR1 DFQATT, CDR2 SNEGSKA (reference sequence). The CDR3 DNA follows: TGCAGTGCTAGGGGAGGTGCAAGCTCCTACGAGCAGTACTTC. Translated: CSARGGASSYEQYF.

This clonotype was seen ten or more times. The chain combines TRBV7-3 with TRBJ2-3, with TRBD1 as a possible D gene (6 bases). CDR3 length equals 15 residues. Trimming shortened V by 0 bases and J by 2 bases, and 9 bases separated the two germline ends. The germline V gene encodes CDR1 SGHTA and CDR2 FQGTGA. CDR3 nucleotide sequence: TGTGCCAGCAGCTTAACGGGGGCTGACACAGATACGCAGTATTTT. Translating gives CASSLTGADTDTQYF.

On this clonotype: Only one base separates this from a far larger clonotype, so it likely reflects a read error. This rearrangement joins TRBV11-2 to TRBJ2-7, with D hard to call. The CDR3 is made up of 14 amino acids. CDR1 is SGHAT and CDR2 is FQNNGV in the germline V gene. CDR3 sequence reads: CASVIAESSYEQNF. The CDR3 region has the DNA TGTGCCAGCGTAATAGCCGAGAGCTCCTACGAGCAGAACTTC.

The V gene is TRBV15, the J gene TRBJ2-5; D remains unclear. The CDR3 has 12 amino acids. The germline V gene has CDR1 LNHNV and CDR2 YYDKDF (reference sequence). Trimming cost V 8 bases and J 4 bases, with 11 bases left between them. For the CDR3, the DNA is TGTGCCACCGAAGGGCGCCGAGAGACCCAGTACTTC. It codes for CATEGRRETQYF.

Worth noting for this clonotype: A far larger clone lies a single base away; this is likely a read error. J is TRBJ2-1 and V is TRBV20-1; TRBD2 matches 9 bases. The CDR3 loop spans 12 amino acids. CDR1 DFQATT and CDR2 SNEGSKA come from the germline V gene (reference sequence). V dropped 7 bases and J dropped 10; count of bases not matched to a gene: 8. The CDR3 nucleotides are TGCAGTGGAACGACTAGCGGCCCCGAGCAGTTCTTC. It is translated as CSGTTSGPEQFF.